This T cell receptor beta chain was identified during a study of blood T cell repertoires in COVID-19. Study background: The analysed material was cDNA or gDNA that came from T cells, B-cell-depleted T cells, or PBMCs.

The table lists this clone with a count of one. This CDR3 spans 14 amino acids. CDR1 and CDR2 (germline): LNHDA, SQIVND (reference sequence). With 9 bases removed from V and 4 bases from J, the gap between germline ends came to 16 bases. Seattle researchers signed up patients amid active infection and tracked them longitudinally. This table comes from immunoSEQ multiplex PCR, and its TCRdb copy is limited to in-frame clones, with some not included. The sample holds around 370,000 clones; over 80% are singletons and the top ten take over 6%. The sequencing input was peripheral blood. The TCR comes from a woman between 45 and 65 years old with COVID-19, enrolled during active disease. J is TRBJ2-1 and V is TRBV19, with D perhaps TRBD1 (6 bases). The CDR3 DNA follows: TGTGCCAGCAGGGGCGAGAGCGGATACAATGAGCAGTTCTTC. This codes for CASRGESGYNEQFF.